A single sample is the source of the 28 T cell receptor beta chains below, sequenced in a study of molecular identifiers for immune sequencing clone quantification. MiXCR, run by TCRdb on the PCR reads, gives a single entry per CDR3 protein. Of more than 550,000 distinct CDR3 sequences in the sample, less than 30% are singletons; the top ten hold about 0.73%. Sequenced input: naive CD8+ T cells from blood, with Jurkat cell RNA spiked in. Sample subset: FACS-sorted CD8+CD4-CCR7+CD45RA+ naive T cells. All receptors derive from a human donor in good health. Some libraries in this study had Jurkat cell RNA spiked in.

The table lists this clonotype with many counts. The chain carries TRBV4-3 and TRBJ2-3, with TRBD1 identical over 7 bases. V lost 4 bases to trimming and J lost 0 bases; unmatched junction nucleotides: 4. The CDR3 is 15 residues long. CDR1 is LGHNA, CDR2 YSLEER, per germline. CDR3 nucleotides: TGCGCCAGCAGCCCCGACAGGGATAGCACAGATACGCAGTATTTT. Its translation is CASSPDRDSTDTQYF.

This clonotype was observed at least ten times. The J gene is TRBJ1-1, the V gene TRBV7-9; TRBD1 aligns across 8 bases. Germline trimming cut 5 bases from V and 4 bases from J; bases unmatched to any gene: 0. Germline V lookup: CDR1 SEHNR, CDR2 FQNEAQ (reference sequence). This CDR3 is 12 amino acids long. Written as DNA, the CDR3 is TGTGCCAGCAGCCAGGGGGCCACTGAAGCTTTCTTT. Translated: CASSQGATEAFF.

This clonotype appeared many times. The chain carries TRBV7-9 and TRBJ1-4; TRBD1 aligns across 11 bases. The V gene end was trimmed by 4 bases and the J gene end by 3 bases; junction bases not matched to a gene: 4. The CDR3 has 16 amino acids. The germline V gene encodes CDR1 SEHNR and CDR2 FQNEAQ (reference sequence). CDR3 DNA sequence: TGTGCCAGCAGCTCCGGACAGGGGGCGGCTAATGAAAAACTGTTTTTT. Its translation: CASSSGQGAANEKLFF.

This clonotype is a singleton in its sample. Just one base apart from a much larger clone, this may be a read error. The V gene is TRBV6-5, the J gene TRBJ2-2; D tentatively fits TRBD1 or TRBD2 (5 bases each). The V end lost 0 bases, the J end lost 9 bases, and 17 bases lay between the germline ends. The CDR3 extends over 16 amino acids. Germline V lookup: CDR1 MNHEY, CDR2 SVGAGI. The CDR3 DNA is TGTGCCAGCAGTTACTCCAGCGGACACGCCTCCCGGGAGCTGTTTTTT. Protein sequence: CASSYSSGHASRELFF.

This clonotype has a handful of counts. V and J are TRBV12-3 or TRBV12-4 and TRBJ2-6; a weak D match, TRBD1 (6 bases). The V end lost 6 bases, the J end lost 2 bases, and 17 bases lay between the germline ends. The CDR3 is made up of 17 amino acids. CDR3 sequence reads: CASSNLRGVTGANVLTF. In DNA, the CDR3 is TGTGCCAGCAGCAACCTCAGGGGTGTCACTGGGGCCAACGTCCTGACTTTC.

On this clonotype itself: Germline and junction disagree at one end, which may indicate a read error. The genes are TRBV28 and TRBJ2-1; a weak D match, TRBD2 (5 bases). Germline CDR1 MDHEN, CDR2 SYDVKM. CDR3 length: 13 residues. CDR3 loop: CASSLDGNNEQIF. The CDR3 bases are TGTGCCAGCAGTCTGGACGGGAACAATGAGCAGATCTTC.

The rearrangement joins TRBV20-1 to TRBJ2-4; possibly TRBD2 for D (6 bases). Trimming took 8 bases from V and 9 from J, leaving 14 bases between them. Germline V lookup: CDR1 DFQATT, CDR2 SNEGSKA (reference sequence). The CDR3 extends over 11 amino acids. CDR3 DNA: TGCAGTTATCCCGCGGGAAGCATTCAGTACTTC. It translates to CSYPAGSIQYF.

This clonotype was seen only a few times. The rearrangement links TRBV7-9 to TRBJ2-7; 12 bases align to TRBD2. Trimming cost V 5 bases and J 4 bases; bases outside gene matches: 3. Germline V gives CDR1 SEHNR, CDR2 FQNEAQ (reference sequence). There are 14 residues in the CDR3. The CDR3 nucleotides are TGTGCCAGCAGCGCTAGCGGGGGGGCGTACGAGCAGTACTTC. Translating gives CASSASGGAYEQYF.

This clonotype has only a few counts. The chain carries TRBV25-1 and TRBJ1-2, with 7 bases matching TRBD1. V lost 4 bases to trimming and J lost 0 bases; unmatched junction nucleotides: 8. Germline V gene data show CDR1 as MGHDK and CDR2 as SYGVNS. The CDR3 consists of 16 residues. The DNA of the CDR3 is TGTGCCAGCAGTGTCATCCGGGACAGCACTAACTATGGCTACACCTTC. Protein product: CASSVIRDSTNYGYTF.

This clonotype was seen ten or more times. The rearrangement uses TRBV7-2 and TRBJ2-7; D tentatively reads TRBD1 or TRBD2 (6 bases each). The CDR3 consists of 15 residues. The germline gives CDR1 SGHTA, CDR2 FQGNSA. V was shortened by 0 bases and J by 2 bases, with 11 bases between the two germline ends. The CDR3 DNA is TGTGCCAGCAGCTTAGCCCCGGGGGCCGCCTACGAGCAGTACTTC. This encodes CASSLAPGAAYEQYF.

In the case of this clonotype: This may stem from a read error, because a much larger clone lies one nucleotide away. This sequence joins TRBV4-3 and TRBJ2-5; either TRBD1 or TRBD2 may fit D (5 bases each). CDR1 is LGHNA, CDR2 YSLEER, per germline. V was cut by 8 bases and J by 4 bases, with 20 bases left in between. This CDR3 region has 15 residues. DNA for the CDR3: TGCGCCAGCTCAAACAGCATAGAGGGGAGAGAGACCCAGTACTTC. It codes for CASSNSIEGRETQYF.

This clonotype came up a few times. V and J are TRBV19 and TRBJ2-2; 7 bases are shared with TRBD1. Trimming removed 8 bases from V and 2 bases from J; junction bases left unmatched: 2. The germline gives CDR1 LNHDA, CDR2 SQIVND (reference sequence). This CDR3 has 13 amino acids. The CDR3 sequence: CASGDRNTGELFF. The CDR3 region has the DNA TGTGCCAGTGGGGACAGAAACACCGGGGAGCTGTTTTTT.

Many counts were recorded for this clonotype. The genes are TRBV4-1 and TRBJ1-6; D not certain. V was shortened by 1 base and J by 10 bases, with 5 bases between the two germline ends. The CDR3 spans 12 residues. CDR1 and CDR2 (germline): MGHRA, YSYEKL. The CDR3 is CASSQGRSPLHF. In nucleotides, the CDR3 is TGCGCCAGCAGCCAAGGCCGGTCACCCCTCCACTTT.

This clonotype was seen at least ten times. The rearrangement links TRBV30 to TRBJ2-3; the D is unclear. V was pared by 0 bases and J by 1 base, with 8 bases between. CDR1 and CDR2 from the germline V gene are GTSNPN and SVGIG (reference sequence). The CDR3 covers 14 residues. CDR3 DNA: TGTGCCTGGAGTGTAGGTACCGGCACAGATACGCAGTATTTT. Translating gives CAWSVGTGTDTQYF. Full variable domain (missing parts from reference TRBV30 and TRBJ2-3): SQTIHQWPATLVQPVGSPLSLECTVEGTSNPNLYWYRQAAGRGLQLLFYSVGIGQISSEVPQNLSASRPQDRQFILSSKKLLLSDSGFYLCAWSVGTGTDTQYFGPGTRLTVL.

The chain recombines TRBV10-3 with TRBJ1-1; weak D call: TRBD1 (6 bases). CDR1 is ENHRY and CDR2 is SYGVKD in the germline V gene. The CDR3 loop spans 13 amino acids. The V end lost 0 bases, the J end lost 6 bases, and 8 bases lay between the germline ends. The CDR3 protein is CAISESDSPEAFF. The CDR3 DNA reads TGTGCCATCAGTGAGTCGGACAGCCCTGAAGCTTTCTTT.

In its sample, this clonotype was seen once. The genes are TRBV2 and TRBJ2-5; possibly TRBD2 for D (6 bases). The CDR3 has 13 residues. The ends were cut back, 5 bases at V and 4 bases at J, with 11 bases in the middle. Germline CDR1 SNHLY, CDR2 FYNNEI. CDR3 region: CASSKLATETQYF. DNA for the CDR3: TGTGCCAGCAGTAAACTAGCAACAGAGACCCAGTACTTC.

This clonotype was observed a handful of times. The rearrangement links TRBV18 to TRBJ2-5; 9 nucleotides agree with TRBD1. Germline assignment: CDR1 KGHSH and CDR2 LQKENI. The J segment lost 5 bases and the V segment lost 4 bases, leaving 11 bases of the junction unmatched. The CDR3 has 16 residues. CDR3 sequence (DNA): TGTGCCAGCTCACAATATAAGCGGGACAGGGAGGAGACCCAGTACTTC. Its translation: CASSQYKRDREETQYF. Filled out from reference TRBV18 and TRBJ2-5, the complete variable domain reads NAGVMQNPRHLVRRRGQEARLRCSPMKGHSHVYWYRQLPEEGLKFMVYLQKENIIDESGMPKERFSAEFPKEGPSILRIQQVVRGDSAAYFCASSQYKRDREETQYFGPGTRLLVL.

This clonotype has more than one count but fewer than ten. The CDR3 loop reads CASTWDGVYNEQFF. The CDR3 DNA is TGTGCCAGCACCTGGGACGGTGTGTACAATGAGCAGTTCTTC. The rearrangement uses TRBV2 and TRBJ2-1; D may match TRBD1 or TRBD2 (5 bases each). Trimming removed 7 bases at V and 4 bases at J, with 14 bases between. This CDR3 spans 14 amino acids. The germline gives CDR1 SNHLY, CDR2 FYNNEI.

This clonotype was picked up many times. The CDR3 DNA follows: TGTGCCAGCAGCAAAGCTAAAGGGACAGGAGACACAGATACGCAGTATTTT. As protein: CASSKAKGTGDTDTQYF. This chain uses TRBV21-1 with TRBJ2-3; the DNA was not compared with TRBD1, the D call given in the table. TRBV21-1 is deemed a pseudogene. This CDR3 region has 17 residues.

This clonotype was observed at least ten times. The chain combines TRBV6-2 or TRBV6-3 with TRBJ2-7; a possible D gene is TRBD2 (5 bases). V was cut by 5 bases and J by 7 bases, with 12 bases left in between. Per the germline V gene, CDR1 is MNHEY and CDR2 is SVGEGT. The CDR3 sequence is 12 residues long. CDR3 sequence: CASSKGDLEQYF. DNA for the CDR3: TGTGCCAGCAGTAAGGGAGATTTGGAGCAGTACTTC.

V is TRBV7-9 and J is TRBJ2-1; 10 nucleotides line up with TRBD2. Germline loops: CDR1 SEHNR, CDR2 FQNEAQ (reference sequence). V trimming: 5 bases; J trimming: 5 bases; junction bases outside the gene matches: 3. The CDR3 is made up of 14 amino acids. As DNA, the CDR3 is TGTGCCAGCAGCACTAGCGGGACGAACAATGAGCAGTTCTTC. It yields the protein CASSTSGTNNEQFF.

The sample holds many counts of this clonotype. The CDR3 is CASSQVFRFGVNTEAFF. The CDR3 region has the DNA TGTGCCAGCAGCCAAGTTTTCAGGTTCGGAGTGAACACTGAAGCTTTCTTT. The gene calls are TRBV3-1 and TRBJ1-1, with D hard to call. Germline CDR1 reads LGHDT; CDR2 reads YNNKEL (reference sequence). With 1 base removed from V and 0 bases from J, the gap between germline ends came to 15 bases. The CDR3 consists of 17 residues. Full variable domain (missing parts from reference TRBV3-1 and TRBJ1-1): DTAVSQTPKYLVTQMGNDKSIKCEQNLGHDTMYWYKQDSKKFLKIMFSYNNKELIINETVPNRFSPKSPDKAHLNLHINSLELGDSAVYFCASSQVFRFGVNTEAFFGQGTRLTVV.

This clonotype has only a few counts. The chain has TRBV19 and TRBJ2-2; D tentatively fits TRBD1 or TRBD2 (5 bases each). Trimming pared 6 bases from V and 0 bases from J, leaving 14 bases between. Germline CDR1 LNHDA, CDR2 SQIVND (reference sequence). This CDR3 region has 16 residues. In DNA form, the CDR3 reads TGTGCCAGTAGCAACCTGGGGGTTACGAACACCGGGGAGCTGTTTTTT. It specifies CASSNLGVTNTGELFF.

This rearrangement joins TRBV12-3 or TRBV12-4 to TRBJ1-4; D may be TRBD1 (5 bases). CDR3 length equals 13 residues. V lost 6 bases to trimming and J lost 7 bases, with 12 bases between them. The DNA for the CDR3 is TGTGCCAGCAGGATAGGGAGGGGTGAAAAACTGTTTTTT. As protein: CASRIGRGEKLFF.

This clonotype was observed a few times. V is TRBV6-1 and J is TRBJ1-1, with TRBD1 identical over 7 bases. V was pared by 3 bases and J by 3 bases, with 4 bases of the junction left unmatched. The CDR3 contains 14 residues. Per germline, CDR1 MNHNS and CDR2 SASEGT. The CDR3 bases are TGTGCCAGCAGTGACAGGGGGTTTTACACTGAAGCTTTCTTT. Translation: CASSDRGFYTEAFF.

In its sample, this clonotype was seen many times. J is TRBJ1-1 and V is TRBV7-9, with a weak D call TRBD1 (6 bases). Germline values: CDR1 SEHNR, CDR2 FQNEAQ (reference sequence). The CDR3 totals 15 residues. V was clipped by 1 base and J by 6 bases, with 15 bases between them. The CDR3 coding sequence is TGTGCCAGCAGCTTAGTAAGGGGGAGAGTGGCTGAAGCTTTCTTT. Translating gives CASSLVRGRVAEAFF.

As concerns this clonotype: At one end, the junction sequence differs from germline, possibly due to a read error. The CDR3 bases are TGCAGTGCTAGGTCACCAGCGGACACTGGAGCTTTCTTT. Translating gives CSARSPADTGAFF. The chain couples TRBV20-1 to TRBJ1-1, with D possibly TRBD1 on 5 matching bases. This CDR3 has 13 amino acids. Germline loops: CDR1 DFQATT, CDR2 SNEGSKA (reference sequence).

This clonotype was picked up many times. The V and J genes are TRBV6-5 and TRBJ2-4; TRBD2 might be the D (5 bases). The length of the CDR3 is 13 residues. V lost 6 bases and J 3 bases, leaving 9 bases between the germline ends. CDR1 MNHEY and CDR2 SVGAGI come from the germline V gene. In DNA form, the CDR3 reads TGTGCCAGCAGCTCGGGATACAAAAACATTCAGTACTTC. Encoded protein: CASSSGYKNIQYF.